This entry lists 27 T cell receptor beta chains sequenced from one sample in a study of blood T cell repertoires in COVID-19. Repertoires were generated with immunoSEQ multiplex PCR, while TCRdb's copy carries only in-frame clones and drops some. The sample yields 80,000 to 95,000 clones, roughly 79% seen once. Material: peripheral blood. The source of these receptors is a man older than 75 with acute or convalescent COVID-19.

V gene TRBV5-1 combines with J gene TRBJ1-6; D is unclear. Germline lookup yields CDR1 SGHRS and CDR2 YFSETQ. The CDR3 is 14 residues long. With 5 bases removed from V and 9 bases from J, the gap between germline ends came to 15 bases. CDR3 in amino acids: CASSSAQRGSPLHF. CDR3 bases: TGCGCCAGCAGTTCCGCCCAAAGAGGTTCACCCCTCCACTTT.

This clone was counted between two and nine times. The chain couples TRBV5-4 to TRBJ2-2; 8 bases line up with TRBD1. The CDR3 is made up of 14 amino acids. The V and J ends lost 5 bases and 6 bases, in that order; junction bases with no gene match: 6. Germline V lookup: CDR1 SGHNT, CDR2 YYREEE (reference sequence). CDR3 amino acids: CASSRTGLSGELFF. DNA for the CDR3: TGTGCCAGCAGTCGGACAGGGTTGTCCGGGGAGCTGTTTTTT.

V and J are TRBV10-1 and TRBJ1-1, with D possibly matching TRBD1 (6 bases). Germline assignment: CDR1 WNHNN and CDR2 SYGVQD (reference sequence). The CDR3 length is 13 residues. V was clipped by 5 bases and J by 1 base, with 8 bases between them. The CDR3 DNA is TGCGCCAGCAGTCTGACAGGGAACACTGAAGCTTTCTTT. Encoded protein: CASSLTGNTEAFF.

The chain uses TRBV10-3 and TRBJ1-5; tentative D call: TRBD1 (6 bases). The CDR3 covers 13 residues. With 10 bases removed from V and 3 bases from J, the gap between germline ends came to 13 bases. Per the germline V gene, CDR1 is ENHRY and CDR2 is SYGVKD. This chain's CDR3 is CATSRDTNQPQHF. The CDR3, as DNA: TGTGCCACTTCCCGGGACACCAATCAGCCCCAGCATTTT.

This clone appeared a few times. The rearrangement uses TRBV28 and TRBJ1-1; 10 bases agree with TRBD1. Germline-derived CDR1 and CDR2 are MDHEN and SYDVKM. The CDR3 is 16 residues long. With V trimmed by 6 bases and J by 4 bases, 11 bases remained unmatched. The DNA of the CDR3 is TGTGCCAGCAGCAGTCCCGGGACAGGGGCGGGCACTGAAGCTTTCTTT. It codes for CASSSPGTGAGTEAFF.

The sample holds a few counts of this clone. The genes are TRBV3-1 (or the pseudogene TRBV3-2) and TRBJ1-1; tentative D call: TRBD1 (6 bases). Germline values: CDR1 LGHDT, CDR2 YNNKEL (reference sequence). Trimming shortened V by 7 bases and J by 5 bases, and 17 bases separated the two germline ends. This CDR3 is built from 14 residues. CDR3 coding DNA: TGTGCCAGCAAGCGGTTAACAGGGAGTACTGAAGCTTTCTTT. Translated: CASKRLTGSTEAFF.

CDR3 coding DNA: TGTGCCAGCAGTTCCGGGACTAGCGGGAGGCACAATGAGCAGTTCTTC. Translation: CASSSGTSGRHNEQFF. The chain employs TRBV28 and TRBJ2-1; 15 positions agree with TRBD2. CDR3 length: 16 amino acids. Germline V lookup: CDR1 MDHEN, CDR2 SYDVKM. V lost 4 bases to trimming and J lost 5 bases; unmatched junction nucleotides: 3.

The chain employs TRBV18 and TRBJ2-7, with 12 bases matching TRBD1. CDR3 size: 17 residues. V lost 3 bases, J lost 6 bases, and 12 bases stayed unmatched. Germline CDR1 KGHSH, CDR2 LQKENI. In DNA form, the CDR3 reads TGTGCCAGCTCACCGGGACAGGGGGCGATTCGACCGTCCGAGCAGTACTTC. Translated: CASSPGQGAIRPSEQYF.

This sequence joins TRBV18 and TRBJ1-5; TRBD1 matches 12 bases. The V and J ends lost 1 base and 4 bases, in that order; junction bases with no gene match: 8. This CDR3 contains 18 residues. Looked up from germline, CDR1 is KGHSH and CDR2 is LQKENI. Written as DNA, the CDR3 is TGTGCCAGCTCACCACGGGGGACAGGGGGCTTAGTTAATCAGCCCCAGCATTTT. It is translated as CASSPRGTGGLVNQPQHF. Full variable domain (rest looked up from reference TRBV18 and TRBJ1-5): NAGVMQNPRHLVRRRGQEARLRCSPMKGHSHVYWYRQLPEEGLKFMVYLQKENIIDESGMPKERFSAEFPKEGPSILRIQQVVRGDSAAYFCASSPRGTGGLVNQPQHFGDGTRLSIL.

This sequence joins TRBV30 and TRBJ2-3; the D gene is possibly TRBD2 (6 bases). This CDR3 contains 15 residues. Trimming removed 2 bases at V and 4 bases at J, with 16 bases between. The germline V gene encodes CDR1 GTSNPN and CDR2 SVGIG (reference sequence). CDR3 protein: CAWSRGPRGADTQYF. CDR3 sequence (DNA): TGTGCCTGGAGTCGAGGGCCGCGCGGGGCAGATACGCAGTATTTT.

This rearrangement joins TRBV7-3 to TRBJ1-1, with D maybe TRBD1 (6 bases). The ends were cut back, 3 bases at V and 3 bases at J, with 11 bases in the middle. The CDR3 runs to 14 residues. Germline V gene data show CDR1 as SGHTA and CDR2 as FQGTGA. The CDR3: CASSLGPGDTEAFF. In DNA form, the CDR3 reads TGTGCCAGCAGCTTGGGGCCAGGGGACACTGAAGCTTTCTTT.

The chain carries TRBV5-1 and TRBJ2-1, with no clear D. The CDR3 consists of 15 residues. Germline V gene sequence: CDR1 SGHRS, CDR2 YFSETQ. The V gene lost 4 bases and the J gene lost 0 bases, with 11 bases spanning the gap. CDR3 bases: TGCGCCAGCAGCCGAGCCCAAACCTCCTACAATGAGCAGTTCTTC. Amino acid sequence: CASSRAQTSYNEQFF.

The rearrangement links TRBV28 to TRBJ1-5, with D perhaps matching TRBD1 (5 bases). This CDR3 comprises 13 residues. V was trimmed by 8 bases and J by 5 bases, leaving 13 bases between them. From germline, CDR1 is MDHEN and CDR2 SYDVKM. This CDR3 is CASGGVGDQPQHF. In nucleotides, the CDR3 is TGTGCCAGCGGGGGGGTAGGGGATCAGCCCCAGCATTTT.

The chain couples TRBV5-4 to TRBJ1-2; D not certain. The CDR3 length is 13 residues. V was clipped by 3 bases and J by 5 bases, with 11 bases between them. Germline CDR1 and CDR2: SGHNT and YYREEE (reference sequence). Here the CDR3 reads CASSSRLKYGYTF. The CDR3 DNA follows: TGTGCCAGCAGCTCGAGACTCAAATATGGCTACACCTTC.

The chain couples TRBV2 to TRBJ2-7; 11 bases fit TRBD2. Germline CDR1 SNHLY, CDR2 FYNNEI. Trimming removed 5 bases from V and 7 bases from J; junction bases left unmatched: 10. The CDR3 covers 15 residues. The DNA of the CDR3 is TGTGCCAGCAGTCCACAGGGCCGGACTAGCGGGGAGCAGTACTTC. Protein: CASSPQGRTSGEQYF.

The chain joins TRBV28 to TRBJ1-2; TRBD1 aligns across 8 bases. This CDR3 has 18 residues. Germline lookup yields CDR1 MDHEN and CDR2 SYDVKM. The V and J ends lost 2 bases and 2 bases, in that order; junction bases with no gene match: 13. The CDR3 DNA is TGTGCCAGCAGTTTACCCGGAGGGACAGGAAAGAGGAACTATGGCTACACCTTC. This sequence encodes CASSLPGGTGKRNYGYTF.

This chain connects TRBV24-1 to TRBJ2-1; unclear D gene. There are 12 residues in the CDR3. CDR1 and CDR2 from the germline V gene are KGHDR and SFDVKD. V lost 6 bases and J 6 bases, leaving 8 bases between the germline ends. The chain's CDR3 is CATSQGVNEQFF. The CDR3 coding sequence is TGTGCCACCAGTCAAGGAGTCAATGAGCAGTTCTTC.

The V gene is TRBV7-9, the J gene TRBJ2-3, with 8 bases lining up with TRBD1. This CDR3 spans 18 amino acids. V lost 0 bases, J lost 3 bases, and 11 bases stayed unmatched. Germline values: CDR1 SEHNR, CDR2 FQNEAQ (reference sequence). The CDR3 nucleotides read TGTGCCAGCAGCTTAGCTCGAAGTACAGGGGGGAAGACAGATACGCAGTATTTT. Translated: CASSLARSTGGKTDTQYF. Drawing the rest from reference TRBV7-9 and TRBJ2-3, the complete variable domain is DTGVSQNPRHKITKRGQNVTFRCDPISEHNRLYWYRQTLGQGPEFLTYFQNEAQLEKSRLLSDRFSAERPKGSFSTLEIQRTEQGDSAMYLCASSLARSTGGKTDTQYFGPGTRLTVL.

The V and J genes are TRBV2 and TRBJ1-4; the D is unclear. Germline CDR1 is SNHLY and CDR2 is FYNNEI. V gave up 8 bases and J gave up 5 bases, with 18 bases separating them. The CDR3 sequence is 15 residues long. In nucleotides, the CDR3 is TGTGCCAGCCAAAGGGAGCCACTGAGAAATGAAAAACTGTTTTTT. Translating it yields CASQREPLRNEKLFF. The full variable domain, with the rest looked up from reference TRBV2 and TRBJ1-4, is EPEVTQTPSHQVTQMGQEVILRCVPISNHLYFYWYRQILGQKVEFLVSFYNNEISEKSEIFDDQFSVERPDGSNFTLKIRSTKLEDSAMYFCASQREPLRNEKLFFGSGTQLSVL.

The chain couples TRBV2 to TRBJ2-2, with 7 nucleotides matching TRBD1. Germline V lookup: CDR1 SNHLY, CDR2 FYNNEI. The CDR3 totals 13 residues. The junction had 5 bases not matched to a gene; V was cut back by 6 bases and J by 7 bases. CDR3 bases: TGTGCCAGCAGCAGACAGGGAATCGGGGAGCTGTTTTTT. It specifies CASSRQGIGELFF.

The genes are TRBV29-1 and TRBJ2-3, with TRBD2 identical over 13 bases. V lost 4 bases and J lost 0; bases outside the gene matches: 7. This CDR3 has 17 amino acids. Germline CDR1 SQVTM, CDR2 ANQGSEA. CDR3: CSVVGTSGTSSTDTQYF. The CDR3 DNA is TGCAGCGTTGTCGGGACTAGCGGGACATCTAGCACAGATACGCAGTATTTT.

The V call is TRBV6-2 or TRBV6-3, the J call TRBJ1-4; D unresolved. Deletions cut 6 bases from V and 5 bases from J, with 16 bases between. Looked up from germline, CDR1 is MNHEY and CDR2 is SVGEGT. The CDR3 has 15 amino acids. CDR3 residues: CASSPRDKRNEKLFF. In nucleotides, the CDR3 is TGTGCCAGCAGCCCTCGGGATAAACGGAATGAAAAACTGTTTTTT.

This chain links TRBV5-1 with TRBJ2-1; a weak D match, TRBD2 (6 bases). This CDR3 is 16 amino acids long. V was shortened by 4 bases and J by 7 bases, with 21 bases between the two germline ends. Germline V CDR1 and CDR2: SGHRS, YFSETQ. The CDR3 DNA reads TGCGCCAGCAGCGCCCGCACATGGGGGAGCGGGAATGAGCAGTTCTTC. It translates to CASSARTWGSGNEQFF.

The rearrangement uses TRBV6-5 and TRBJ1-6; 8 positions match TRBD1. Germline V lookup: CDR1 MNHEY, CDR2 SVGAGI. V lost 5 bases and J lost 13; bases outside the gene matches: 7. This CDR3 comprises 13 residues. Here the CDR3 DNA reads TGTGCCAGCAGTCAAAGGACAGGGTCGCCCCTCCACTTT. Encoded protein: CASSQRTGSPLHF.

V is TRBV28 and J is TRBJ1-4; the D is unclear. The CDR3 is 15 residues long. Trimming removed 3 bases at V and 0 bases at J, with 8 bases between. Germline CDR1 reads MDHEN; CDR2 reads SYDVKM. The CDR3 nucleotides read TGTGCCAGCAGTTTCTCCTTAACAACTAATGAAAAACTGTTTTTT. Translation: CASSFSLTTNEKLFF.

The rearrangement uses TRBV25-1 and TRBJ2-3, with 7 bases that match TRBD1. The CDR3 totals 15 residues. Germline V gene sequence: CDR1 MGHDK, CDR2 SYGVNS. The J segment lost 2 bases and the V segment lost 5 bases, leaving 7 bases of the junction unmatched. In nucleotides, the CDR3 is TGTGCCAGCAGTAAACGACAGGGATACACAGATACGCAGTATTTT. It is translated as CASSKRQGYTDTQYF.

This clone was counted a few times. This chain uses TRBV6-5 with TRBJ1-1; a weak D match, TRBD1 (6 bases). The CDR3 loop spans 16 amino acids. Germline V gene data show CDR1 as MNHEY and CDR2 as SVGAGI. Trimming took off 0 bases at V and 0 bases at J, with 11 bases between the two ends. DNA for the CDR3: TGTGCCAGCAGTTACTCCAGGGGACGGATGAACACTGAAGCTTTCTTT. Protein product: CASSYSRGRMNTEAFF.